A single sample is the source of the 27 T cell receptor beta chains below, sequenced in a study of somatic mutations in cytotoxic T cells in rheumatoid arthritis. The repertoire was sequenced with immunoSEQ multiplex PCR; TCRdb's copy has only in-frame clones and lacks some. The data contain about 6,900 clones, 65% to 80% of them singletons. Sequenced material: CD8+ T cells sorted from blood. These receptors were taken from an adult with rheumatoid arthritis.

The rearrangement joins TRBV30 to TRBJ1-1; the D is unclear. Germline V gene lookup returns CDR1 GTSNPN and CDR2 SVGIG (reference sequence). V was cut by 4 bases and J by 4 bases, with 7 bases left in between. The CDR3 covers 11 residues. CDR3 nucleotides: TGTGCCTGGAAAGGACCCACTGAAGCTTTCTTT. Protein: CAWKGPTEAFF.

The chain couples TRBV4-1 to TRBJ2-3; 15 positions agree with TRBD2. The CDR3 loop spans 18 amino acids. Trimming took 4 bases from V and 1 from J; bases not matched to a gene: 6. The germline V gene has CDR1 MGHRA and CDR2 YSYEKL. The CDR3 sequence is CASSPGTSGGRGTDTQYF. In DNA form, the CDR3 reads TGCGCCAGCAGCCCCGGGACTAGCGGGGGGCGGGGCACAGATACGCAGTATTTT.

This chain uses TRBV9 with TRBJ2-1, with D tentatively TRBD1 (6 bases). The V gene's germline CDR1 is SGDLS and CDR2 YYNGEE. This CDR3 spans 16 amino acids. Trimming cost V 4 bases and J 0 bases, with 14 bases left between them. This chain's CDR3 is CASSMDSHSSYNEQFF. As DNA, the CDR3 is TGTGCCAGCAGCATGGACAGTCACAGCTCCTACAATGAGCAGTTCTTC.

Here the CDR3 DNA reads TGTGCCAGCAGCAGAAAGGGGGCACGGGGCAATGAGCAGTTCTTC. Its protein is CASSRKGARGNEQFF. This chain connects TRBV7-2 to TRBJ2-1; TRBD1 agrees at 7 bases. Germline loops: CDR1 SGHTA, CDR2 FQGNSA. Germline trimming cut 5 bases from V and 6 bases from J; bases unmatched to any gene: 10. The CDR3 is 15 residues long.

This chain joins TRBV28 and TRBJ1-1; D is uncertain. Germline assignment: CDR1 MDHEN and CDR2 SYDVKM. With 8 bases removed from V and 6 bases from J, the gap between germline ends came to 10 bases. CDR3 length equals 11 residues. CDR3 residues: CASSESPEAFF. The CDR3 DNA reads TGTGCCAGCTCCGAATCGCCTGAAGCTTTCTTT. Drawing the rest from reference TRBV28 and TRBJ1-1, the complete variable domain is DVKVTQSSRYLVKRTGEKVFLECVQDMDHENMFWYRQDPGLGLRLIYFSYDVKMKEKGDIPEGYSVSREKKERFSLILESASTNQTSMYLCASSESPEAFFGQGTRLTVV.

CDR3 sequence (DNA): TGTGCCAGCAGCTGGGACAGGGGACGCTACGAGCAGTACTTC. This gives the protein CASSWDRGRYEQYF. The V call is TRBV5-6, the J call TRBJ2-7, with 10 bases fitting TRBD1. Per the germline V gene, CDR1 is SGHDT and CDR2 is YYEEEE. CDR3 size: 14 residues. J gave up 3 bases and V 3 bases, and 3 bases lay outside the gene matches.

The V and J genes are TRBV19 and TRBJ1-2, with 9 bases that match TRBD1. V gave up 2 bases and J gave up 8 bases; unmatched junction bases: 9. The CDR3 runs to 15 residues. CDR1 is LNHDA and CDR2 is SQIVND in the germline V gene (reference sequence). Here the CDR3 reads CASSIWWDRDEGYTF. CDR3 nucleotides: TGTGCCAGTAGTATATGGTGGGACAGGGATGAAGGCTACACCTTC.

J is TRBJ1-2 and V is TRBV7-2; TRBD1 is a possible D gene (5 bases). The CDR3 covers 14 residues. Deletions cut 1 base from V and 4 bases from J, with 10 bases between. CDR1 and CDR2 (germline): SGHTA, FQGNSA. CDR3 in DNA: TGTGCCAGCAGCTTAGGCCGGGGCGGCTATGGCTACACCTTC. Encoded protein: CASSLGRGGYGYTF.

The V and J genes are TRBV7-9 and TRBJ2-1; D may be TRBD2 (6 bases). V gave up 3 bases and J gave up 7 bases, with 22 bases separating them. This CDR3 is 17 amino acids long. Germline CDR1 and CDR2: SEHNR and FQNEAQ (reference sequence). The DNA of the CDR3 is TGTGCCAGCAGCTTCGGATACGGCGGGGCAGCTGGAAATGAGCAGTTCTTC. Its protein product is CASSFGYGGAAGNEQFF.

The rearrangement joins TRBV18 to TRBJ1-5, with 9 bases lining up with TRBD1. J lost 4 bases, V lost 5 bases, and 6 bases had no gene match. There are 15 residues in the CDR3. The germline V gene encodes CDR1 KGHSH and CDR2 LQKENI. In DNA, the CDR3 is TGTGCCAGCTCAGCGCCCGGGACAGGGAATCAGCCCCAGCATTTT. This gives the protein CASSAPGTGNQPQHF.

The table lists this clone with a few counts. The chain recombines TRBV6-6 with TRBJ2-5; D tentatively fits TRBD1 or TRBD2 (5 bases each). The CDR3 has 12 residues. The V and J ends lost 11 bases and 5 bases respectively, with 15 bases between them. Germline CDR1 MNHNY, CDR2 SVGAGI (reference sequence). The CDR3 protein is CAALGDGETQYF. CDR3 sequence (DNA): TGTGCCGCCTTGGGGGATGGGGAGACCCAGTACTTC.

The V call is TRBV6-6, the J call TRBJ1-3, with D perhaps TRBD1 (5 bases). Germline values: CDR1 MNHNY, CDR2 SVGAGI (reference sequence). Between the trimmed V and J ends, which lost 2 bases and 4 bases, there was a span of 6 bases. The CDR3 loop spans 13 amino acids. As DNA, the CDR3 is TGTGCCAGCAGTTACGGGGCGGGAAACACCATATATTTT. It translates to CASSYGAGNTIYF.

The V gene is TRBV5-6, the J gene TRBJ2-7; 9 positions match TRBD1. Germline CDR1 is SGHDT and CDR2 is YYEEEE. This CDR3 is built from 16 residues. V was clipped by 4 bases and J by 1 base; unmatched bases: 9. CDR3 loop: CASSTPGQGTSYEQYF. DNA for the CDR3: TGTGCCAGCAGCACCCCGGGACAGGGTACTTCCTACGAGCAGTACTTC.

This clone was seen a few times. J is TRBJ2-1 and V is TRBV15, with 9 bases that match TRBD1. Unmatched junction bases numbered 10, after V lost 5 bases and J lost 8 bases. Germline loops: CDR1 LNHNV, CDR2 YYDKDF (reference sequence). The CDR3 totals 15 residues. The CDR3 DNA reads as TGTGCCACCAGCCCTGGGGACAGGGAGGTAGATGAGCAGTTCTTC. This translates into CATSPGDREVDEQFF. The entire variable domain, with the rest obtained from reference TRBV15 and TRBJ2-1, is as follows: DAMVIQNPRYQVTQFGKPVTLSCSQTLNHNVMYWYQQKSSQAPKLLFHYYDKDFNNEADTPDNFQSRRPNTSFCFLDIRSPGLGDTAMYLCATSPGDREVDEQFFGPGTRLTVL.

J is TRBJ2-3 and V is TRBV10-2, with D maybe TRBD2 (6 bases). The V end lost 6 bases, the J end lost 0 bases, and 22 bases lay between the germline ends. Germline values: CDR1 WSHSY, CDR2 SAAADI. This CDR3 has 18 amino acids. CDR3 coding DNA: TGCGCCAGCAGACAACACCTACCGGGGGTAGCTAGCACAGATACGCAGTATTTT. This encodes CASRQHLPGVASTDTQYF.

The chain has TRBV9 and TRBJ2-5; a possible D gene is TRBD2 (7 bases). V lost 3 bases, J lost 1 base, and 16 bases lay in between. Germline V gene lookup returns CDR1 SGDLS and CDR2 YYNGEE. The CDR3 loop spans 16 amino acids. The CDR3 sequence is CASSGSTGGPQETQYF. CDR3 coding DNA: TGTGCCAGCAGCGGGTCGACCGGGGGGCCCCAAGAGACCCAGTACTTC.

The chain links TRBV19 to TRBJ2-1; TRBD2 aligns across 9 bases. V was pared by 10 bases and J by 3 bases, with 4 bases of the junction left unmatched. CDR3 length equals 13 residues. CDR1 LNHDA and CDR2 SQIVND come from the germline V gene (reference sequence). CDR3 protein: CATSSGDYNEQFF. The CDR3 DNA sequence: TGTGCCACCTCTAGCGGGGACTACAATGAGCAGTTCTTC.

This sequence joins TRBV10-3 and TRBJ2-3; 8 bases map to TRBD1. With 3 bases clipped from V and 1 base from J, the junction kept 6 bases outside the gene matches. From germline, CDR1 is ENHRY and CDR2 SYGVKD. The CDR3 totals 16 residues. Written as DNA, the CDR3 is TGTGCCATCAGTGATTCACAGGGGGTGGGCACAGATACGCAGTATTTT. Translation: CAISDSQGVGTDTQYF.

The chain uses TRBV9 and TRBJ2-1, with D perhaps TRBD2 (6 bases). V was trimmed by 4 bases and J by 2 bases, leaving 13 bases between them. This CDR3 has 15 amino acids. CDR1 is SGDLS and CDR2 is YYNGEE in the germline V gene. CDR3 sequence reads: CASSPEGRPYNEQFF. The DNA for the CDR3 is TGTGCCAGCAGCCCTGAGGGGAGGCCCTACAATGAGCAGTTCTTC.

V usage is TRBV7-8 and J usage is TRBJ2-3, with 9 bases that match TRBD2. The ends lost 1 base at V and 4 bases at J; junction bases unmatched: 3. The CDR3 sequence is 15 residues long. CDR1 is SGHVS and CDR2 is FQNEAQ in the germline V gene. CDR3 sequence (DNA): TGTGCCAGCAGCTTAGAGGCGGGGGGGGCAGATACGCAGTATTTT. Its translation is CASSLEAGGADTQYF.

The CDR3 loop is CASSLARGRGETQYF. CDR3 nucleotides: TGTGCCAGCAGCTTAGCCCGTGGCAGGGGAGAGACCCAGTACTTC. The chain recombines TRBV7-2 with TRBJ2-5; weak D call: TRBD1 (6 bases). The CDR3 is 15 amino acids. Trimming pared 0 bases from V and 4 bases from J, leaving 12 bases between. In germline, CDR1 is SGHTA, CDR2 FQGNSA.

The gene calls are TRBV6-5 and TRBJ2-7; D may match TRBD1 or TRBD2 (7 bases each). There are 13 residues in the CDR3. Germline V gene lookup returns CDR1 MNHEY and CDR2 SVGAGI. V was pared by 7 bases and J by 5 bases, with 15 bases between. CDR3 in amino acids: CASTSSGGDEQYF. CDR3 sequence (DNA): TGTGCCAGCACCTCCTCAGGGGGGGACGAGCAGTACTTC.

The rearrangement links TRBV4-2 to TRBJ2-1; D is possibly TRBD2 (6 bases). V shed 3 bases and J shed 0 bases, with 15 bases lying between them. Germline V gene lookup returns CDR1 LGHNA and CDR2 YNFKEQ. The CDR3 has 17 amino acids. This CDR3 is CASSQLGSGSSYNEQFF. DNA for the CDR3: TGTGCCAGCAGCCAGCTGGGTAGCGGCAGCTCCTACAATGAGCAGTTCTTC.

The chain joins TRBV28 to TRBJ2-5; 8 bases align to TRBD1. V gave up 0 bases and J gave up 2 bases; unmatched junction bases: 2. The CDR3 has 15 amino acids. CDR1 MDHEN and CDR2 SYDVKM come from the germline V gene. The CDR3 sequence is CASSLWRDRQETQYF. The DNA for the CDR3 is TGTGCCAGCAGTTTATGGAGGGACAGGCAAGAGACCCAGTACTTC.

The chain carries TRBV7-9 and TRBJ1-5; D call uncertain. The germline CDR1 and CDR2 sequences are SEHNR and FQNEAQ (reference sequence). The ends were cut back, 0 bases at V and 7 bases at J, with 13 bases in the middle. The CDR3 has 15 amino acids. The CDR3 region is CASSLAGGVMQPQHF. The CDR3 DNA follows: TGTGCCAGCAGCTTAGCGGGTGGGGTGATGCAGCCCCAGCATTTT. The whole variable domain, filled in from reference TRBV7-9 and TRBJ1-5, reads DTGVSQNPRHKITKRGQNVTFRCDPISEHNRLYWYRQTLGQGPEFLTYFQNEAQLEKSRLLSDRFSAERPKGSFSTLEIQRTEQGDSAMYLCASSLAGGVMQPQHFGDGTRLSIL.

The J gene is TRBJ2-2, the V gene TRBV16, with 11 nucleotides matching TRBD2. The CDR3 consists of 16 residues. Germline V CDR1 and CDR2: KGHSY, FQNENV. V was pared by 5 bases and J by 5 bases, with 7 bases of the junction left unmatched. CDR3 in amino acids: CASSITSGGLTGELFF. CDR3 coding DNA: TGTGCCAGCAGCATCACTAGCGGGGGCCTTACCGGGGAGCTGTTTTTT.

The rearrangement joins TRBV25-1 to TRBJ1-3; D is perhaps TRBD1 (5 bases). Germline CDR1 and CDR2: MGHDK and SYGVNS. Deletions cut 5 bases from V and 8 bases from J, with 16 bases between. There are 14 residues in the CDR3. The CDR3, as DNA: TGTGCCAGCAGTCGGGGGATGCAAGCACACACCATATATTTT. Its translation is CASSRGMQAHTIYF. Based on the CDR3 plus reference TRBV25-1 and TRBJ1-3, the full variable domain is EADIYQTPRYLVIGTGKKITLECSQTMGHDKMYWYQQDPGMELHLIHYSYGVNSTEKGDLSSESTVSRIRTEHFPLTLESARPSHTSQYLCASSRGMQAHTIYFGEGSWLTVV.